What follows are 14 T cell receptor beta chains derived from one specimen sequenced in a study of T-cell memory formation after mild COVID-19 (dated by TCRdb to about 2021). The protocol used for the library was 5' RACE. TCRdb records Illumina NovaSeq 6000 as the sequencer. The public sequencing data were trimmed at Q25 with fastp and processed into clonotypes with MiXCR by TCRdb, which kept only in-frame beta chains. Identical CDR3 protein sequences are pooled into one entry, listed with their most common genes and DNA. The table for this sample lists about 390,000 distinct CDR3 sequences; about 17% of them were counted only once. 20% to 25% of the sample comes from the top ten. Sequencing was carried out using PBMCs or a T cell subset sorted from them (not recorded which). The source of these receptors is a man aged 18 to 30 who had mild COVID-19 (a few samples of this study predate the infection). The sample titles of this study are shuffled in the database, so cell type and time point are left out; the donor was told from shared clones.

This clonotype has a handful of counts. This chain links TRBV7-3 with TRBJ2-3, with TRBD2 as a possible D gene (6 bases). This CDR3 contains 16 residues. CDR1 is SGHTA and CDR2 is FQGTGA in the germline V gene. The V end was cut by 3 bases, the J end by 2 bases, with 15 bases between. The CDR3 DNA reads as TGTGCCAGCAGCTTGGAAACGGGACTCTACACAGATACGCAGTATTTT. Protein product: CASSLETGLYTDTQYF.

This chain uses TRBV6-6 with TRBJ1-5; D is undetermined. The ends were cut back, 6 bases at V and 7 bases at J, with 10 bases in the middle. This CDR3 has 12 residues. The germline V gene has CDR1 MNHNY and CDR2 SVGAGI (reference sequence). CDR3 loop: CASSPPLQPQHF. CDR3 DNA sequence: TGTGCCAGCAGCCCGCCGCTCCAGCCCCAGCATTTT.

The J gene is TRBJ2-4, the V gene TRBV5-1; D uncertain. V was cut by 2 bases and J by 6 bases, with 6 bases left in between. Looked up from germline, CDR1 is SGHRS and CDR2 is YFSETQ. CDR3 length: 12 residues. For the CDR3, the DNA is TGCGCCAGCAGCTTCGACGGAAACATTCAGTACTTC. Its translation: CASSFDGNIQYF.

This chain connects TRBV24-1 to TRBJ2-5, with D unclear. This CDR3 is built from 12 residues. Germline V gives CDR1 KGHDR, CDR2 SFDVKD. V lost 3 bases and J lost 2, with 3 bases in between. The CDR3 loop is CATSDMQETQYF. The DNA of the CDR3 is TGTGCCACCAGTGATATGCAAGAGACCCAGTACTTC.

The rearrangement links TRBV2 to TRBJ2-5; tentatively, D is TRBD1 (6 bases). The CDR3 runs 13 residues. Germline CDR1 SNHLY, CDR2 FYNNEI. The V end was cut by 1 base, the J end by 5 bases, with 8 bases between. In DNA form, the CDR3 reads TGTGCCAGCAGTGAAGACAGGGACGAGACCCAGTACTTC. Encoded protein: CASSEDRDETQYF.

This clonotype was seen a handful of times. The chain has TRBV24-1 and TRBJ2-1; 14 bases map to TRBD2. The CDR3 has 16 residues. V trimming: 3 bases; J trimming: 8 bases; junction bases outside the gene matches: 5. Germline V gene sequence: CDR1 KGHDR, CDR2 SFDVKD. The CDR3 DNA is TGTGCCACCAGTGATCAGACTAGCGGGGGGGCCCATGAGCAGTTCTTC. Its translation is CATSDQTSGGAHEQFF.

Regarding this clonotype: The DNA is omitted, as the CDR3 cannot be located on it reliably, and the CDR3 follows TCRdb's listing. The chain uses TRBV7-9 and TRBJ2-6; the D call in the table, TRBD2, was not verified against the DNA. CDR1 and CDR2 (germline): SEHNR, FQNEAQ (reference sequence). The length of the CDR3 is 14 amino acids, counting both ends. CDR3 amino acids: CASSRRAGANVLTF.

This clonotype was seen a few times. This CDR3 reads CASSLALRGMSSYNEQFF. The CDR3 region has the DNA TGTGCCAGCAGTTTAGCGCTCCGGGGCATGAGCTCCTACAATGAGCAGTTCTTC. V usage is TRBV12-3 or TRBV12-4 and J usage is TRBJ2-1; either TRBD1 or TRBD2 may supply D (5 bases each). V was pared by 0 bases and J by 0 bases, with 15 bases between. There are 18 residues in the CDR3.

The chain employs TRBV4-1 and TRBJ2-5, with D possibly being TRBD1 or TRBD2 (6 bases each). Per germline, CDR1 MGHRA and CDR2 YSYEKL. Trimming took 3 bases from V and 4 from J, leaving 18 bases between them. The CDR3 loop spans 16 amino acids. The CDR3 spells CASSQAFGGPRETQYF. Written as DNA, the CDR3 is TGCGCCAGCAGCCAGGCCTTTGGGGGGCCTCGAGAGACCCAGTACTTC.

In this sample, this clonotype turned up many times. The chain is built from TRBV5-1 and TRBJ2-2; weak D call: TRBD1 (5 bases). Germline loops: CDR1 SGHRS, CDR2 YFSETQ. V was clipped by 1 base and J by 2 bases, with 12 bases between them. The CDR3 has 16 residues. Here the CDR3 DNA reads TGCGCCAGCAGCTTGACGACAGAGCGTAACACCGGGGAGCTGTTTTTT. It yields the protein CASSLTTERNTGELFF.

This clonotype was observed a few times. V is TRBV11-2 and J is TRBJ2-3; D not certain. V lost 4 bases and J 0 bases, leaving 17 bases between the germline ends. Germline-derived CDR1 and CDR2 are SGHAT and FQNNGV. There are 17 residues in the CDR3. CDR3 amino acids: CASSSLTDGPSTDTQYF. CDR3 in DNA: TGTGCCAGCAGCTCGCTAACTGACGGACCTAGCACAGATACGCAGTATTTT.

In this sample, this clonotype turned up many times. The V gene is TRBV7-9, the J gene TRBJ1-1; the match to TRBD1 covers 7 bases. Germline trimming cut 5 bases from V and 5 bases from J; bases unmatched to any gene: 5. This CDR3 is built from 13 residues. Germline V CDR1 and CDR2: SEHNR, FQNEAQ (reference sequence). The CDR3 coding sequence is TGTGCCAGCAGCGCGCAGGGGGAAACTGAAGCTTTCTTT. This translates into CASSAQGETEAFF.

This clonotype has a count of ten or more. The CDR3 DNA follows: TGTGCCAGCAGAGCAAGAGCAGAGAACACCGGGGAGCTGTTTTTT. Its translation is CASRARAENTGELFF. The genes are TRBV7-9 and TRBJ2-2; D is uncertain. The CDR3 has 15 residues. V lost 6 bases and J lost 1, with 12 bases in between. Germline V gene lookup returns CDR1 SEHNR and CDR2 FQNEAQ (reference sequence).

This rearrangement joins TRBV27 to TRBJ2-2; maybe TRBD2 (5 bases). The CDR3 has 17 residues. Germline V gene sequence: CDR1 MNHEY, CDR2 SMNVEV (reference sequence). V was shortened by 2 bases and J by 1 base, with 14 bases between the two germline ends. CDR3 sequence reads: CASSLAGLGRNTGELFF. The CDR3 DNA follows: TGTGCCAGCAGTTTAGCGGGCCTAGGGAGGAACACCGGGGAGCTGTTTTTT.